This passage covers 22 T cell receptor beta chains from one sample sequenced in a study of graft-versus-host responses after intestinal transplantation. Measured with immunoSEQ multiplex PCR; TCRdb has only the in-frame clones, and not every one. The sample shows tens of thousands of clones, around 90% of them seen only once. The antigens for these receptors are not known. This specimen consisted of unstimulated CD8+ T cells sorted from spleen or lymph node cells, obtained before transplant. All receptors come from a human donor who was the organ donor for an intestinal transplant.

The chain carries TRBV19 and TRBJ1-5; D gene uncertain. This CDR3 comprises 16 residues. V was clipped by 1 base and J by 6 bases, with 16 bases between them. Germline values: CDR1 LNHDA, CDR2 SQIVND (reference sequence). The CDR3 sequence is CASSIVPGLMRQPQHF. The CDR3, as DNA: TGTGCCAGTAGTATAGTTCCGGGGTTGATGCGTCAGCCCCAGCATTTT.

The chain couples TRBV19 to TRBJ2-1; TRBD2 aligns across 9 bases. V lost 10 bases, J lost 1 base, and 8 bases stayed unmatched. The germline V gene has CDR1 LNHDA and CDR2 SQIVND (reference sequence). This CDR3 region has 15 residues. The CDR3 bases are TGTGCCACCTCACTAGCGGGTAGGTCCTACAATGAGCAGTTCTTC. Amino acid sequence: CATSLAGRSYNEQFF.

This clone is a singleton in its sample. The gene calls are TRBV16 and TRBJ1-1, with a weak D call TRBD1 (5 bases). There are 13 residues in the CDR3. Germline CDR1 is KGHSY and CDR2 is FQNENV. V was cut by 4 bases and J by 4 bases, with 10 bases left in between. The CDR3: CASSPGGGTEAFF. DNA of the CDR3: TGTGCCAGCAGCCCCGGGGGAGGCACTGAAGCTTTCTTT.

This clone was observed a few times. The chain couples TRBV6-6 to TRBJ1-2; TRBD1 agrees at 10 bases. Germline CDR1 and CDR2: MNHNY and SVGAGI (reference sequence). Trimming cost V 6 bases and J 6 bases; bases outside gene matches: 7. The CDR3 is 14 residues long. The CDR3 here is CASSKTGGSNGYTF. The CDR3 coding sequence is TGTGCCAGCAGCAAGACAGGGGGCAGTAATGGCTACACCTTC.

V and J are TRBV7-9 and TRBJ1-2; D may be TRBD1 (5 bases). Trimming removed 2 bases from V and 6 bases from J, with 16 bases in between. CDR1 SEHNR and CDR2 FQNEAQ come from the germline V gene (reference sequence). There are 15 residues in the CDR3. The CDR3 loop is CASSLKAGWVDGYTF. The DNA for the CDR3 is TGTGCCAGCAGCTTAAAGGCAGGGTGGGTTGATGGCTACACCTTC.

The rearrangement uses TRBV10-1 and TRBJ2-3; D uncertain. V lost 3 bases to trimming and J lost 4 bases, with 11 bases between them. CDR1 and CDR2 from the germline V gene are WNHNN and SYGVQD (reference sequence). CDR3 length: 14 amino acids. The CDR3, as DNA: TGCGCCAGCAGTGAAACGGGTTCGGCAGATACGCAGTATTTT. Translating it yields CASSETGSADTQYF.

The chain has TRBV6-1 and TRBJ2-5; the match to TRBD2 covers 7 bases. V lost 9 bases, J lost 5 bases, and 9 bases stayed unmatched. In germline, CDR1 is MNHNS, CDR2 SASEGT. The CDR3 length is 13 residues. CDR3 nucleotides: TGTGCCAGTTCCAGGGTGGGGGGGGAGACCCAGTACTTC. The encoded protein is CASSRVGGETQYF.

The chain combines TRBV2 with TRBJ1-6; D may be TRBD1 (6 bases). The CDR3 is made up of 15 amino acids. V was trimmed by 4 bases and J by 2 bases, leaving 9 bases between them. The germline gives CDR1 SNHLY, CDR2 FYNNEI. In nucleotides, the CDR3 is TGTGCCAGCAGTGGTCAGGGGACCTATAATTCACCCCTCCACTTT. This codes for CASSGQGTYNSPLHF.

This chain uses TRBV4-3 with TRBJ1-4; D is undetermined. Germline V lookup: CDR1 LGHNA, CDR2 YSLEER. The V gene lost 1 base and the J gene lost 8 bases, with 14 bases spanning the gap. The CDR3 covers 15 residues. CDR3 DNA sequence: TGCGCCAGCAGCCAAGCCCGGGCCCGAGGGGAAAAACTGTTTTTT. This sequence encodes CASSQARARGEKLFF.

The V call is TRBV13, the J call TRBJ1-1; D may be TRBD1 (6 bases). The germline V and J ends were trimmed by 5 bases and 1 base, with 17 bases remaining between them. The CDR3 extends over 16 amino acids. Germline values: CDR1 PRHDT, CDR2 FYEKMQ (reference sequence). CDR3 sequence reads: CASSASTGTTNTEAFF. CDR3 nucleotides: TGTGCCAGCAGCGCCTCAACGGGGACAACGAACACTGAAGCTTTCTTT.

CDR3 coding DNA: TGTGCCAGCAAGGGAGCTTCCTACGAGCAGTACGTC. Translation gives CASKGASYEQYV. The genes are TRBV6-1 and TRBJ2-7; a weak D match, TRBD2 (5 bases). This CDR3 region has 12 residues. CDR1 and CDR2 (germline): MNHNS, SASEGT. V was shortened by 7 bases and J by 1 base, with 8 bases between the two germline ends.

The chain joins TRBV30 to TRBJ1-2; D gene uncertain. Deletions cut 5 bases from V and 5 bases from J, with 12 bases between. Germline V gene lookup returns CDR1 GTSNPN and CDR2 SVGIG (reference sequence). The CDR3 consists of 12 residues. Here the CDR3 DNA reads TGTGCCTGGGGGCAGGCTCCGTATGGCTACACCTTC. It codes for CAWGQAPYGYTF.

The rearrangement uses TRBV6-5 and TRBJ2-7, with D tentatively TRBD1 (6 bases). The germline V gene has CDR1 MNHEY and CDR2 SVGAGI. Trimming took off 8 bases at V and 5 bases at J, with 16 bases between the two ends. This CDR3 has 13 residues. In DNA form, the CDR3 reads TGTGCCAGCTCCCAGGGGATTCTGGACGAGCAGTACGTC. Its protein product is CASSQGILDEQYV.

The gene calls are TRBV11-2 and TRBJ2-1, with D tentatively TRBD2 (6 bases). The CDR3 runs 14 residues. Germline-derived CDR1 and CDR2 are SGHAT and FQNNGV. Trimming took off 1 base at V and 6 bases at J, with 10 bases between the two ends. The CDR3 nucleotides read TGTGCCAGCAGCTTAGCTCGGGGGTTCAATGAGCAGTTCTTC. It codes for CASSLARGFNEQFF.

This rearrangement joins TRBV28 to TRBJ1-3; D not resolved. Per the germline V gene, CDR1 is MDHEN and CDR2 is SYDVKM. The CDR3 totals 15 residues. V was cut by 6 bases and J by 0 bases, with 12 bases left in between. The CDR3 nucleotides read TGTGCCAGCAGAATTGACAAGTACTCTGGAAACACCATATATTTT. Protein: CASRIDKYSGNTIYF.

V and J are TRBV4-3 and TRBJ1-2, with a possible D match to TRBD1 (5 bases). V was pared by 1 base and J by 4 bases, with 13 bases between. The CDR3 sequence is 15 residues long. Germline V lookup: CDR1 LGHNA, CDR2 YSLEER. The CDR3 DNA is TGCGCCAGCAGCCAAGTAAGCGGGACCTCCTATGGCTACACCTTC. Translation: CASSQVSGTSYGYTF.

The rearrangement links TRBV15 to TRBJ1-4, with 9 bases matching TRBD1. CDR1 is LNHNV, CDR2 YYDKDF, per germline (reference sequence). After removal of 1 base from V and 4 bases from J, the junction contained 4 bases not matched to a gene. The CDR3 consists of 16 residues. CDR3 coding DNA: TGTGCCACCAGCAGAGCGCGGGGACAGGGTAATGAAAAACTGTTTTTT. This gives the protein CATSRARGQGNEKLFF.

The V gene is TRBV2, the J gene TRBJ2-3, with 9 bases fitting TRBD2. V shed 3 bases and J 2 bases; nucleotides not matched to a gene: 12. The germline gives CDR1 SNHLY, CDR2 FYNNEI. This CDR3 region has 18 residues. The CDR3 DNA follows: TGTGCCAGCAGTGAGACCTTTCGAGCGGGGGGACCCACAGATACGCAGTATTTT. It yields the protein CASSETFRAGGPTDTQYF.

The chain carries TRBV28 and TRBJ1-4; weak D call: TRBD1 (5 bases). The CDR3 totals 15 residues. With 2 bases removed from V and 1 base from J, the gap between germline ends came to 8 bases. The germline V gene has CDR1 MDHEN and CDR2 SYDVKM. The CDR3 loop reads CASSLIGVTNEKLFF. The CDR3 DNA reads as TGTGCCAGCAGTTTAATAGGGGTAACTAATGAAAAACTGTTTTTT.

CDR3 DNA: TGTGCCAGCAGTTACGACAGGGGGGGCACAGATACGCAGTATTTT. Residues: CASSYDRGGTDTQYF. The gene calls are TRBV6-5 and TRBJ2-3; 9 bases align to TRBD1. This CDR3 has 15 amino acids. V gave up 2 bases and J gave up 1 base; unmatched junction bases: 1. CDR1 and CDR2 from the germline V gene are MNHEY and SVGAGI.

The rearrangement links TRBV4-1 to TRBJ2-5; TRBD2 matches 8 bases. The germline CDR1 and CDR2 sequences are MGHRA and YSYEKL. V was pared by 3 bases and J by 5 bases, with 8 bases of the junction left unmatched. The CDR3 is made up of 15 amino acids. CDR3 sequence reads: CASSHKVLAGETQYF. The CDR3 DNA is TGCGCCAGCAGCCATAAGGTTCTAGCGGGTGAGACCCAGTACTTC.

The chain employs TRBV4-3 and TRBJ2-1, with 8 positions matching TRBD2. CDR3 size: 16 residues. Germline-derived CDR1 and CDR2 are LGHNA and YSLEER. Trimming at V came to 0 bases and at J to 6 bases, leaving 7 bases not matched to a gene. The CDR3 region is CASSQDGTSRVNEQFF. As DNA, the CDR3 is TGCGCCAGCAGCCAAGACGGGACTAGTCGAGTCAATGAGCAGTTCTTC.